The TCR beta chain under discussion was sequenced for a study of beta chain features in type 1 diabetes. Sequencing targeted expressed TCRB transcripts, as all isolated RNA had been reverse transcribed. The data were produced by immunoSEQ multiplex PCR, yet TCRdb's version contains in-frame clones alone and is incomplete. The sample lists about 900,000 clones; 15% to 20% were seen once. This clone was counted between two and nine times. CD4+ naive, central memory, regulatory and stem cell-like memory subsets were isolated by sorting on CD45RO/CCR7/CD25/CD127/CD95/CD27. V was shortened by 5 bases and J by 4 bases, with 11 bases between the two germline ends. Germline V CDR1 and CDR2: LGHNA, YSLEER. The CDR3 is 14 amino acids.

Material: naive CD4+ T cells from blood. The sequence was obtained from a woman younger than 30 in good health. This chain connects TRBV4-3 to TRBJ2-2; no definite D call. CDR3 region: CASSGNRRTGELFF. Here the CDR3 DNA reads TGCGCCAGCAGCGGTAACAGACGCACCGGGGAGCTGTTTTTT.